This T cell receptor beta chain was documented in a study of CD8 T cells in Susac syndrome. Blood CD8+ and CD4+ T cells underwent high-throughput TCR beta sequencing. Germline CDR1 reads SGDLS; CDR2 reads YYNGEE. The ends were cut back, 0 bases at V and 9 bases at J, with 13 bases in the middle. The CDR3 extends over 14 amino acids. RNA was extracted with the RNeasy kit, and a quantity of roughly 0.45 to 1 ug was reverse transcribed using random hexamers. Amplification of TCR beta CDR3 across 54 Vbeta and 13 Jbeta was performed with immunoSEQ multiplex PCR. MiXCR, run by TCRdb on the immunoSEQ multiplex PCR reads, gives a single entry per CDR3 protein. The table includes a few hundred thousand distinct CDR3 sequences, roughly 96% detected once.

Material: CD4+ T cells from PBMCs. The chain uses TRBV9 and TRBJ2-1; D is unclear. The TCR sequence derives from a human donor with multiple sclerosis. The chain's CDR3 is CASSVDPLRSEQFF. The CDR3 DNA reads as TGTGCCAGCAGCGTAGATCCGCTTCGGAGTGAGCAGTTCTTC.